This T cell receptor (beta chain) comes out of a study of T cell responses to AZD1222 COVID-19 vaccine. The study's findings and limits: Per reports, nearly half of all spike-specific TCRs target regions that are unmutated in variants. Clonal diversity may have been underestimated in mostly white British donors. An increase in Spike-specific TCR breadth and depth was observed after two AZD1222 doses. Spike was spanned by vaccine-associated CD4 TCRs, with dominance at 160-218 and 743-854.

Using immunoSEQ multiplex PCR, the repertoire was profiled, and TCRdb retains in-frame clones only, with some absent. The sample holds 90,000 to 150,000 clones, roughly 90% seen once. The CDR3 runs 14 residues. J was trimmed by 10 bases and V by 6 bases; bases with no gene match: 8. Germline lookup yields CDR1 KGHSH and CDR2 LQKENI. With regard to this clone: The antigen remains unidentified.

The origin of this receptor is an adult in good health. The chain recombines TRBV18 with TRBJ1-6, with TRBD1 matching 8 bases. The source was peripheral blood, collected on day 0 of AZD1222 vaccination. CDR3 in DNA: TGTGCCAGCTCTCAGGACAGGGTTTCATCACCCCTCCACTTT. This codes for CASSQDRVSSPLHF.